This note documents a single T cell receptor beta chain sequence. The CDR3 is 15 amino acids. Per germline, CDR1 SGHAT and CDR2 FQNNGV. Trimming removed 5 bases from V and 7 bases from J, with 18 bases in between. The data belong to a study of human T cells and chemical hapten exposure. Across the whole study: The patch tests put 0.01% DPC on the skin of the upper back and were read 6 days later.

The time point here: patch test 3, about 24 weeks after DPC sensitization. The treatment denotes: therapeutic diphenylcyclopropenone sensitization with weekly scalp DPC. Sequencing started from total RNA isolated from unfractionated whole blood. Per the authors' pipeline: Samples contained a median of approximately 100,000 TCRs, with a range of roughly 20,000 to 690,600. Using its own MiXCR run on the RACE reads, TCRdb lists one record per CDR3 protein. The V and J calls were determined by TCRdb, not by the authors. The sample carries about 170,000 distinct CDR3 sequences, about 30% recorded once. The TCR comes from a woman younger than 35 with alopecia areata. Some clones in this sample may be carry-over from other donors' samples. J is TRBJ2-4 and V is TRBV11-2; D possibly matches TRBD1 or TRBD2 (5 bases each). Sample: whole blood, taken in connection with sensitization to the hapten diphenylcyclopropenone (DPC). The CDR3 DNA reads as TGTGCCAGCAGCCCCTTCTGGGCCGGGGCCAACATTCAGTACTTC. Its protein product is CASSPFWAGANIQYF.